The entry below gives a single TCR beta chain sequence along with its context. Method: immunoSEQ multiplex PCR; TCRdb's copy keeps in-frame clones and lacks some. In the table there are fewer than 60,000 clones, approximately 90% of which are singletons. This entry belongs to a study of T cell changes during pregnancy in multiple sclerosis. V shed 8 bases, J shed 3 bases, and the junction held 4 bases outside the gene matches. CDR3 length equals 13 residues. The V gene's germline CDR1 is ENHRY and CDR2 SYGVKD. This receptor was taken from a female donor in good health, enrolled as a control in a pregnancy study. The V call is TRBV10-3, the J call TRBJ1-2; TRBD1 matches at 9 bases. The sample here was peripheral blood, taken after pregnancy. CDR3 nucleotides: TGTGCCATCGGGACAGGGCAAGACTATGGCTACACCTTC. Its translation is CAIGTGQDYGYTF.